This is a list of T cell receptor beta chains from one sample in a study of metastatic and nonmetastatic thyroid tumors. TCRdb reanalyzed the PCR reads via MiXCR. The data contain fewer than 20,000 clones, approximately 20% of them seen just once; the ten biggest clones take up about a sixth. Sequenced: tumor tissue. Every receptor here comes from a female donor with papillary thyroid cancer or a benign thyroid nodule (not recorded which). Some clones in this sample may be carry-over from other donors' samples. CDR3s include the opening cysteine and the closing phenylalanine or tryptophan. Fields, in order: J gene, clone size, D gene, V gene, CDR3 protein, CDR3 DNA. The D gene is left open where the match is weak. Expanded clones get a size class; other rows say once, few or many, or leave the size out.

TRBJ2-7 . TRBD1 TRBV11-2 CASSAAPGQGLYEQYF TGTGCCAGCAGCGCGGCACCGGGACAGGGGCTATACGAGCAGTACTTC
TRBJ1-6 many TRBD1 TRBV25-1 CASSDSTGGGNSPLHF TGTGCCAGCAGTGACTCGACAGGGGGCGGTAATTCACCCCTCCACTTT
TRBJ2-5 many . TRBV9 CASSVSGRETQYF TGTGCCAGCAGCGTTAGCGGTAGGGAGACCCAGTACTTC
TRBJ1-5 . . TRBV20-1 CSARGRVDSNQPQHF TGCAGTGCTAGAGGCAGGGTGGATAGCAATCAGCCCCAGCATTTT
TRBJ2-1 medium-sized . TRBV9 CASSDTRGHEQFF TGTGCCAGCAGCGACACCAGAGGGCATGAGCAGTTCTTC
TRBJ1-2 . . TRBV12-3/TRBV12-4 CASSLSAGNYGYTF TGTGCCAGCAGCCTGTCGGCAGGCAACTATGGCTACACCTTC
TRBJ2-7 . . TRBV11-2 CASSLSPLSEQYF TGTGCCAGCAGCTTATCTCCCTTGAGCGAGCAGTACTTC
TRBJ1-2 few . TRBV28 CASSLYRWTYGYTF TGTGCCAGCAGTTTATACAGGTGGACCTATGGCTACACCTTC
TRBJ2-7 . . TRBV3-1 CASSPATGGGDEQYF TGTGCCAGCAGCCCGGCTACGGGGGGCGGGGACGAGCAGTACTTC
TRBJ2-1 many . TRBV3-1 CASSPRIAFEQFF TGTGCCAGCAGCCCGAGGATCGCTTTTGAGCAGTTCTTC
TRBJ2-3 many . TRBV9 CASSVVGVFTDTQYF TGTGCCAGCAGCGTAGTTGGAGTATTCACAGATACGCAGTATTTT
TRBJ2-1 many TRBD2 TRBV30 CAWSLARGTSNYNEQFF TGTGCCTGGAGCCTAGCGCGCGGGACTAGCAATTACAATGAGCAGTTCTTC
TRBJ2-7 medium-sized TRBD2 TRBV13 CASSLGTSGKAEQYF TGTGCCAGCAGCCTCGGGACTAGCGGAAAAGCTGAGCAGTACTTC
TRBJ2-2 few . TRBV6-6 CASSYQAPGNTGELFF TGTGCCAGCAGTTACCAGGCCCCAGGGAACACCGGGGAGCTGTTTTTT
TRBJ2-7 . TRBD1 TRBV11-2 CASSFLLQGANEQYF TGTGCCAGCAGCTTTTTATTACAGGGGGCGAACGAGCAGTACTTC
TRBJ1-5 many TRBD1 TRBV30 CAWSPRTGYQPQHF TGTGCCTGGAGCCCAAGGACAGGCTACCAGCCCCAGCATTTT
TRBJ2-4 many . TRBV20-1 CSATNLRLDFKNIQYF TGCAGTGCTACCAACCTACGACTCGACTTCAAAAACATTCAGTACTTC
TRBJ1-3 few TRBD1 TRBV6-1 CASSEETGGHSGNTIYF TGTGCCAGCAGTGAAGAGACAGGGGGCCACTCTGGAAACACCATATATTTT
TRBJ2-6 many . TRBV20-1 CSARVLGSGANVLTF TGCAGTGCTAGAGTCTTAGGATCTGGGGCCAACGTCCTGACTTTC
TRBJ2-4 . TRBD2 TRBV6-1 CASSKLAGAKNIQYF TGTGCCAGCAGTAAACTAGCGGGGGCCAAAAACATTCAGTACTTC
TRBJ2-7 few . TRBV27 CASSEMGHIYEQYF TGTGCCAGCAGTGAGATGGGACACATCTACGAGCAGTACTTC
TRBJ1-2 . TRBD1 TRBV5-1 CASSGNPGQNNYGYTF TGCGCCAGCAGCGGAAATCCGGGACAGAATAACTATGGCTACACCTTC
TRBJ1-1 many . TRBV19 CASSIAFGNTEAFF TGTGCCAGTAGTATAGCGTTCGGTAACACTGAAGCTTTCTTT
TRBJ2-3 . TRBD2 TRBV27 CASSTSGRGADTQYF TGTGCCAGCAGTACTAGCGGGAGGGGGGCAGATACGCAGTATTTT
TRBJ1-2 large . TRBV4-3 CASSQDLGLSYGYTF TGCGCCAGCAGCCAAGATTTGGGGCTTAGCTATGGCTACACCTTC
TRBJ1-1 few . TRBV20-1 CSAKKGASNTEAFF TGCAGTGCTAAGAAAGGGGCCTCAAACACTGAAGCTTTCTTT
TRBJ2-7 few . TRBV27 CARSSVDRTHEQYF TGTGCCCGCAGTTCGGTAGACAGGACCCACGAGCAGTACTTC
TRBJ1-2 many . TRBV28 CASRGNPFKDIIVGYTF TGTGCCAGCAGGGGGAACCCCTTTAAGGACATAATAGTGGGCTACACCTTC
TRBJ2-7 few TRBD1 TRBV28 CASSLSPGTGGWYEQYF TGTGCCAGCAGTTTATCCCCCGGGACAGGGGGCTGGTACGAGCAGTACTTC
TRBJ1-1 medium-sized . TRBV6-5 CASSYRGVAFF TGTGCCAGCAGTTACAGGGGTGTAGCTTTCTTT
TRBJ2-6 few . TRBV6-1 CASSGGGTEGSGANVLTF TGTGCCAGCAGTGGGGGGGGGACAGAAGGCTCTGGGGCCAACGTCCTGACTTTC
TRBJ1-6 few . TRBV6-1 CASSQLESGSYNSPLHF TGTGCCAGCAGTCAGTTAGAATCGGGCTCCTATAATTCACCCCTCCACTTT
TRBJ2-7 many TRBD2 TRBV6-2/TRBV6-3 CASSTYWTSGRYF TGTGCCAGCAGTACTTACTGGACTAGCGGGAGATACTTC
TRBJ2-7 many TRBD2 TRBV7-2 CASSFPLTSGYEQYF TGTGCCAGCAGCTTCCCTTTGACTAGCGGATACGAGCAGTACTTC
TRBJ2-7 many . TRBV20-1 CSARGFGSASYEQYF TGCAGTGCTAGAGGTTTCGGGTCAGCCTCCTACGAGCAGTACTTC
TRBJ1-4 many . TRBV19 CASTGLVDEKLFF TGTGCCAGTACGGGGTTGGTGGATGAAAAACTGTTTTTT
TRBJ1-1 medium-sized . TRBV4-1 CASSQDTFAFF TGCGCCAGCAGCCAAGATACTTTTGCTTTCTTT
TRBJ2-5 many . TRBV7-8 CASSLVRGEETQYF TGTGCCAGCAGCTTAGTGAGGGGAGAAGAGACCCAGTACTTC
TRBJ2-7 . . TRBV6-1 CASIDIDTYEQYF TGTGCCAGCATTGACATTGATACCTACGAGCAGTACTTC
TRBJ2-1 . . TRBV12-3/TRBV12-4 CASRENSYNEQFF TGTGCCAGCAGGGAGAATTCATACAATGAGCAGTTCTTC
TRBJ1-1 many TRBD1 TRBV27 CASSLNRGSMNTEAFF TGTGCCAGCAGCCTGAACAGGGGTAGTATGAACACTGAAGCTTTCTTT
TRBJ2-6 many . TRBV20-1 CSTAGANVLTF TGCAGTACAGCCGGGGCCAACGTCCTGACTTTC
TRBJ2-1 few . TRBV6-2/TRBV6-3 CASREGGASYNEQFF TGTGCCAGCAGGGAGGGCGGGGCCTCCTACAATGAGCAGTTCTTC
TRBJ1-6 many . TRBV2 CASSADGSYNSPLHF TGTGCCAGCAGCGCGGACGGATCCTATAATTCACCCCTCCACTTT
TRBJ2-1 many TRBD2 TRBV5-4 CASSSAGGGLYNEQFF TGTGCCAGCAGCTCAGCGGGAGGGGGACTATACAATGAGCAGTTCTTC
TRBJ1-2 many . TRBV5-1 CASSTGQPYGYTF TGCGCCAGCAGCACCGGACAGCCCTATGGCTACACCTTC
TRBJ1-2 once . TRBV6-2/TRBV6-3 CASIPSPRAHYGYTF TGTGCCAGCATTCCCTCCCCTCGTGCCCACTATGGCTACACCTTC
TRBJ1-2 few . TRBV2 CASRGHGYTF TGTGCCAGCCGGGGTCATGGCTACACCTTC
TRBJ2-7 medium-sized . TRBV19 CASSQGNYEQYF TGTGCCAGTAGCCAAGGAAACTACGAGCAGTACTTC
TRBJ2-2 few . TRBV10-3 CAISESPSAGELFF TGTGCCATCAGTGAGTCGCCTAGTGCCGGGGAGCTGTTTTTT
TRBJ2-3 many . TRBV28 CATMGLTDTQYF TGTGCCACTATGGGACTCACAGATACGCAGTATTTT
TRBJ2-7 . . TRBV7-3 CASSLGVGSNEQYF TGTGCCAGCAGCCTCGGGGTGGGCTCCAACGAGCAGTACTTC
TRBJ2-2 . TRBD1 TRBV6-4 CASTGGQGEHRDRGELFF TGTGCCAGCACTGGGGGACAGGGAGAACACCGGGATAGAGGGGAGCTGTTTTTT
TRBJ2-1 many . TRBV7-2 CASSPTGTPYNEQFF TGTGCCAGCAGCCCGACCGGGACTCCCTACAATGAGCAGTTCTTC
TRBJ2-1 many TRBD1 TRBV9 CASSEGQGEQFF TGTGCCAGCAGCGAGGGACAGGGGGAGCAGTTCTTC
TRBJ1-3 many . TRBV19 CASSIRTASFGNTIYF TGTGCCAGTAGTATCCGGACAGCTTCCTTTGGAAACACCATATATTTT
TRBJ1-2 few . TRBV28 CASSQQGHGYTF TGTGCCAGCAGTCAACAGGGTCATGGCTACACCTTC